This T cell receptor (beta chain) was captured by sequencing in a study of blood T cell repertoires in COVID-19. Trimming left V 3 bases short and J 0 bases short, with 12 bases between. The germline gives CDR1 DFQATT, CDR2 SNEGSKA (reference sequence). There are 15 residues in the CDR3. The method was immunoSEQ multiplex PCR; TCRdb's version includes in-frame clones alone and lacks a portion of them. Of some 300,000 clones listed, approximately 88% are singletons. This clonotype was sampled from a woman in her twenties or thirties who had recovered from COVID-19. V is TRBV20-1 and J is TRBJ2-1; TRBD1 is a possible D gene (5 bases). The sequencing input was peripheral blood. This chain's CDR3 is CSASQGSSSYNEQFF. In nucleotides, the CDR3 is TGCAGTGCTAGTCAGGGCTCGAGCTCCTACAATGAGCAGTTCTTC.